This T cell receptor (beta chain) was sequenced for a study of T cell repertoires in cytomegalovirus infection (dated by TCRdb to between 2018 and 2021). For the study in its entirety: Donor HLA type was relevant to the analysis, as public TCR beta signatures indicated carriage of CMV infection together with the matching HLA type.

Sequencer: Illumina HiSeq 1500. Using fastp trimming at Q25 and MiXCR clonotype assembly, TCRdb reanalyzed the public sequencing data and kept in-frame beta chains. Rows are combined by CDR3 protein, so each entry shows the most common genes and DNA. This sample has about 490,000 distinct CDR3 sequences in its table, and 16% of those were observed once. Of the sample, 20% to 30% falls within the top ten clones. General findings and caveats noted by the study authors: Carriers of CMV infection plus the relevant HLA type were discriminated by the cumulative frequency of public TCR beta family members in the study cohort and in an independent roughly 320-donor cohort. In the ex vivo response, HLA-C-restricted CMV-specific TCR beta clonotypes were dominant, and in two of eight donors the single most frequent clonotype came from this HLA-C-restricted group.

Turning to this clonotype: Its target antigen remains unknown. No much larger clone is present one base from it, and per-base qualities are unavailable.

V is cut back by 11 bases and J by 9 bases, with 11 bases in the junction unmatched. The CDR3 holds 15 amino acids from the cysteine to the phenylalanine. The entry retains the CDR3 DNA only, 45 bases that are in frame from base 1. CDR1 and CDR2, looked up from the germline V gene, are SNHLY and FYNNEI. This clonotype originated in a human donor in good health (CMV status not recorded). Some clones in this sample may be carry-over from other donors' samples. The rearranged segments are TRBV2 and TRBJ1-6; the junction holds 12 bases that match TRBD1. Material for sequencing was CD8+ T cells from PBMCs. The CDR3 has the sequence CAGDRGRLLGSPLHF. The DNA sequence follows: TGTGCCGGGGACAGGGGGCGCCTTTTGGGTTCACCCCTCCACTTT.